This note documents a single TCR beta chain sequence. What it recognizes is unknown. CDR3 size: 16 residues. The germline V gene encodes CDR1 SQVTM and CDR2 ANQGSEA. The junction had 15 bases not matched to a gene; V was cut back by 4 bases and J by 4 bases. This sample stems from a study of T cells after yellow fever vaccination. Study-wide background: Low-cell-number fractions were prepared with SMART-Seq v4 Ultra Low Input. General study results and limits: There was a small share of clonotypes that showed up in both the CD4 and CD8 compartments. Once the booster was given, most primary-vaccination clones reappeared, at more than 95% for CD4 and 85% to 90% for CD8.

5'RACE template switching added a universal primer site and UMIs to TCR cDNA. TCRdb reanalysed the 5' RACE reads using MiXCR and keeps one entry per CDR3 protein. In the table there are about 160,000 distinct CDR3 sequences, almost 7% of which are singletons. This TCR derives from a man aged 18 to 30 who received the YFV17D yellow fever vaccine. The source was CD4+ T cells sorted from PBMCs, collected more than 4 days after the first yellow fever vaccination. The genes are TRBV29-1 and TRBJ2-5; 7 nucleotides agree with TRBD1. The CDR3 region has the DNA TGCAGCGTTGGTCCCTGGACAGGAGGTTCTAGAGAGACCCAGTACTTC. Amino acid sequence: CSVGPWTGGSRETQYF.